These 29 T cell receptor beta chains originate from one sample sequenced in a study of blood T cell repertoires in COVID-19 (dated by TCRdb to about 2020). The library was prepared using the immunoSEQ multiplex PCR assay. This is the immuneACCESS table as TCRdb keeps it, with only in-frame sequences that have V and J called. A part of the clones is gone; compared with another copy, unresolved V genes explain less than half, and the rest is unexplained. This sample is represented by over 90,000 clones; 87% of them were singletons. Under 2.5% of the sample belongs to the ten largest clones. Sequencing input: peripheral blood. Receptor source: a man in his forties or fifties with active COVID-19.

This rearrangement joins TRBV29-1 to TRBJ1-1; perhaps TRBD1 as D (6 bases). The germline V gene has CDR1 SQVTM and CDR2 ANQGSEA. The CDR3 is 11 residues long. The V end lost 5 bases, the J end lost 6 bases, and 10 bases lay between the germline ends. The CDR3 nucleotides read TGCAGCGTTCGGGGGGCCGCTGAAGCTTTCTTT. This encodes CSVRGAAEAFF.

The CDR3 region has the DNA TGTGCCAGCAGCCAAGATAGCGGCAGATCCTACGAGCAGTACTTC. Its translation is CASSQDSGRSYEQYF. The V gene is TRBV14, the J gene TRBJ2-7, with D perhaps TRBD2 (6 bases). Trimming removed 0 bases at V and 1 base at J, with 10 bases between. CDR1 is SGHDN and CDR2 is FVKESK in the germline V gene. CDR3 length: 15 residues.

The chain has TRBV19 and TRBJ2-1; tentatively, D is TRBD1 (5 bases). Germline V gives CDR1 LNHDA, CDR2 SQIVND (reference sequence). Trimming took 10 bases from V and 0 from J, leaving 16 bases between them. The CDR3 covers 15 residues. For the CDR3, the DNA is TGTGCCACCAAAGCTCTTGGGGCCTCCTACAATGAGCAGTTCTTC. Translation gives CATKALGASYNEQFF.

This chain links TRBV3-1 (or the pseudogene TRBV3-2) with TRBJ2-6; 11 bases map to TRBD2. Germline V lookup: CDR1 LGHDT, CDR2 YNNKEL (reference sequence). CDR3 length: 18 amino acids. Germline trimming cut 4 bases from V and 0 bases from J; bases unmatched to any gene: 5. CDR3 in amino acids: CASSRGLAVASGANVLTF. The CDR3 DNA follows: TGTGCCAGCAGCCGGGGACTAGCGGTGGCCTCTGGGGCCAACGTCCTGACTTTC.

This chain uses TRBV3-1 (or the pseudogene TRBV3-2) with TRBJ2-7; 7 nucleotides line up with TRBD2. The CDR3 runs 15 residues. The V and J ends lost 4 bases and 1 base, in that order; junction bases with no gene match: 7. Per germline, CDR1 LGHDT and CDR2 YNNKEL (reference sequence). CDR3 in DNA: TGTGCCAGCAGCCGATCAGTGGGGGGGTCCTACGAGCAGTACTTC. Translating gives CASSRSVGGSYEQYF.

The chain combines TRBV6-1 with TRBJ1-1; TRBD1 might be the D (5 bases). Trimming took off 1 base at V and 4 bases at J, with 16 bases between the two ends. CDR1 MNHNS and CDR2 SASEGT come from the germline V gene. The CDR3 has 16 amino acids. Here the CDR3 reads CASSEGQNRGTTEAFF. CDR3 in DNA: TGTGCCAGCAGTGAAGGACAGAACAGAGGTACCACTGAAGCTTTCTTT.

The V and J genes are TRBV4-1 and TRBJ2-2, with D possibly TRBD2 on 6 matching bases. V was pared by 4 bases and J by 5 bases, with 14 bases between. The CDR3 covers 15 residues. In germline, CDR1 is MGHRA, CDR2 YSYEKL. Here the CDR3 reads CASSPRTGGTGELFF. CDR3 bases: TGCGCCAGCAGCCCTAGAACCGGAGGGACCGGGGAGCTGTTTTTT.

CDR3: CAISESARPGTSANEQFF. The CDR3, as DNA: TGTGCCATCAGTGAGTCTGCTAGACCCGGGACTAGCGCCAATGAGCAGTTCTTC. The chain links TRBV10-3 to TRBJ2-1, with TRBD2 identical over 10 bases. Germline-derived CDR1 and CDR2 are ENHRY and SYGVKD. J lost 6 bases, V lost 0 bases, and 11 bases had no gene match. The CDR3 has 18 residues.

The genes are TRBV4-2 and TRBJ2-3; D is perhaps TRBD2 (5 bases). Trimming took off 3 bases at V and 0 bases at J, with 16 bases between the two ends. The CDR3 spans 17 residues. CDR1 and CDR2 (germline): LGHNA, YNFKEQ. CDR3 loop: CASSQVGSITSTDTQYF. CDR3 nucleotide sequence: TGTGCCAGCAGCCAGGTGGGGAGCATAACTAGCACAGATACGCAGTATTTT.

The chain carries TRBV27 and TRBJ2-3; unclear D gene. CDR3 length equals 16 residues. Germline CDR1 reads MNHEY; CDR2 reads SMNVEV (reference sequence). Trimming pared 5 bases from V and 0 bases from J, leaving 15 bases between. The DNA for the CDR3 is TGTGCCAGCAGTACTAAGTCGGGTTCTAGCACAGATACGCAGTATTTT. Protein product: CASSTKSGSSTDTQYF.

J is TRBJ2-3 and V is TRBV5-4; D ambiguous. In germline, CDR1 is SGHNT, CDR2 YYREEE (reference sequence). The germline V and J ends were trimmed by 3 bases and 0 bases, with 11 bases remaining between them. This CDR3 contains 15 residues. As DNA, the CDR3 is TGTGCCAGCAGCTCCGCAACTACTAGCACAGATACGCAGTATTTT. Translating gives CASSSATTSTDTQYF.

CDR3 coding DNA: TGTGCCAGCAGCTTCAAGACAACACATCGAAGCCTTACGTTGCAGTACTTC. It codes for CASSFKTTHRSLTLQYF. The V gene is TRBV11-3, the J gene TRBJ2-7; D not certain. The CDR3 sequence is 17 residues long. The V end lost 3 bases, the J end lost 9 bases, and 27 bases lay between the germline ends. From germline, CDR1 is SGHNT and CDR2 YENEEA.

This clone has a single count. The chain joins TRBV19 to TRBJ2-1; 9 bases are shared with TRBD1. The V segment lost 3 bases and the J segment 3 bases; nucleotides outside the gene matches: 0. The germline CDR1 and CDR2 sequences are LNHDA and SQIVND (reference sequence). CDR3 length: 14 residues. The CDR3 is CASSMTGGYNEQFF. DNA for the CDR3: TGTGCCAGTAGTATGACAGGGGGCTACAATGAGCAGTTCTTC.

This clone turned up a few times. The rearrangement uses TRBV4-3 and TRBJ1-2; no reliable D call. The germline gives CDR1 LGHNA, CDR2 YSLEER. The CDR3 covers 14 residues. The V gene lost 4 bases and the J gene lost 2 bases, with 11 bases spanning the gap. The CDR3: CASSPSAANYGYTF. The DNA of the CDR3 is TGCGCCAGCAGCCCCTCAGCGGCGAACTATGGCTACACCTTC.

The chain joins TRBV3-1 (or the pseudogene TRBV3-2) to TRBJ1-1, with D unclear. V lost 6 bases and J lost 4, with 15 bases in between. CDR3 length: 14 amino acids. Germline values: CDR1 LGHDT, CDR2 YNNKEL (reference sequence). The CDR3: CASSRSLEGTEAFF. The DNA for the CDR3 is TGTGCCAGCAGTCGCAGCCTCGAGGGCACTGAAGCTTTCTTT.

This rearrangement joins TRBV5-6 to TRBJ1-2, with 7 bases identical to TRBD1. The CDR3 covers 15 residues. CDR1 is SGHDT, CDR2 YYEEEE, per germline. Trimming took 6 bases from V and 3 from J; bases not matched to a gene: 11. The CDR3 protein is CASNNWDSVYYGYTF. CDR3 bases: TGTGCCAGCAACAACTGGGACAGCGTATACTATGGCTACACCTTC.

The V and J genes are TRBV15 and TRBJ2-5, with D possibly matching TRBD2 (5 bases). The CDR3 covers 15 residues. V was shortened by 4 bases and J by 2 bases, with 14 bases between the two germline ends. Germline loops: CDR1 LNHNV, CDR2 YYDKDF (reference sequence). The CDR3 protein is CATSTPQPGQETQYF. The CDR3, as DNA: TGTGCCACCAGCACTCCCCAGCCGGGACAAGAGACCCAGTACTTC.

V is TRBV3-1 (or the pseudogene TRBV3-2) and J is TRBJ1-5, with TRBD1 as a possible D gene (6 bases). The germline CDR1 and CDR2 sequences are LGHDT and YNNKEL (reference sequence). This CDR3 region has 13 residues. The V gene lost 4 bases and the J gene lost 7 bases, with 11 bases spanning the gap. This chain's CDR3 is CASSPGVRQPQHF. CDR3 nucleotides: TGTGCCAGCAGCCCAGGGGTGCGGCAGCCCCAGCATTTT.

V usage is TRBV7-9 and J usage is TRBJ2-5, with D maybe TRBD1 (6 bases). Per the germline V gene, CDR1 is SEHNR and CDR2 is FQNEAQ (reference sequence). This CDR3 is 14 amino acids long. Trimming stripped 5 bases from V and 1 base from J, with 11 bases between. The CDR3 reads CASSQGTIQETQYF. CDR3 DNA: TGTGCCAGCAGCCAAGGGACAATCCAAGAGACCCAGTACTTC.

The rearrangement uses TRBV30 and TRBJ1-2; possible D gene TRBD1, 5 bases. V was shortened by 4 bases and J by 6 bases, with 15 bases between the two germline ends. CDR1 is GTSNPN, CDR2 SVGIG, per germline (reference sequence). This CDR3 comprises 13 residues. Here the CDR3 reads CAWTTGGRDGYTF. CDR3 coding DNA: TGTGCCTGGACCACCGGGGGGAGGGATGGCTACACCTTC.

The chain carries TRBV19 and TRBJ2-5; no clear D gene. V was cut by 5 bases and J by 5 bases, with 9 bases left in between. Germline V gives CDR1 LNHDA, CDR2 SQIVND (reference sequence). The CDR3 spans 12 residues. CDR3 amino acids: CASSDSRETQYF. The CDR3, as DNA: TGTGCCAGTAGTGATAGCCGGGAGACCCAGTACTTC.

This rearrangement joins TRBV19 to TRBJ1-1; D unresolved. Looked up from germline, CDR1 is LNHDA and CDR2 is SQIVND (reference sequence). V lost 7 bases, J lost 6 bases, and 9 bases lay in between. The CDR3 totals 11 residues. The CDR3 protein is CASKGGPEAFF. In DNA, the CDR3 is TGTGCCAGTAAGGGAGGGCCTGAAGCTTTCTTT. The variable domain in full, completed from reference TRBV19 and TRBJ1-1, reads DGGITQSPKYLFRKEGQNVTLSCEQNLNHDAMYWYRQDPGQGLRLIYYSQIVNDFQKGDIAEGYSVSREKKESFPLTVTSAQKNPTAFYLCASKGGPEAFFGQGTRLTVV.

The CDR3 loop is CASSSSGTGGGNTIYF. CDR3 bases: TGCGCCAGCAGCAGCTCCGGGACAGGCGGTGGAAACACCATATATTTT. V gene TRBV5-1 combines with J gene TRBJ1-3; 8 positions agree with TRBD1. CDR3 length: 16 amino acids. Losses at the gene ends were 4 bases for V and 3 bases for J; bases not matched to a gene: 9. The germline gives CDR1 SGHRS, CDR2 YFSETQ.

The chain joins TRBV19 to TRBJ2-3, with TRBD1 as a possible D gene (5 bases). CDR1 and CDR2 (germline): LNHDA, SQIVND (reference sequence). Trimming took off 5 bases at V and 8 bases at J, with 20 bases between the two ends. There are 15 residues in the CDR3. The CDR3, as DNA: TGTGCCAGTAGTCCCCAGGACATGACTCCCGGTACGCAGTATTTT. Translated, it gives CASSPQDMTPGTQYF.

This chain links TRBV30 with TRBJ1-5; 7 positions agree with TRBD1. Trimming removed 3 bases from V and 6 bases from J; junction bases left unmatched: 20. This CDR3 comprises 18 residues. Germline-derived CDR1 and CDR2 are GTSNPN and SVGIG (reference sequence). As DNA, the CDR3 is TGTGCCTGGAGCCGACAGGGCCCGGGGCGAAATCTCGGTCAGCCCCAGCATTTT. Its protein is CAWSRQGPGRNLGQPQHF. Full variable domain (remainder filled in from reference TRBV30 and TRBJ1-5): SQTIHQWPATLVQPVGSPLSLECTVEGTSNPNLYWYRQAAGRGLQLLFYSVGIGQISSEVPQNLSASRPQDRQFILSSKKLLLSDSGFYLCAWSRQGPGRNLGQPQHFGDGTRLSIL.

V gene TRBV5-6 combines with J gene TRBJ2-1; no clear D gene. V gave up 2 bases and J gave up 0 bases, with 9 bases separating them. Per the germline V gene, CDR1 is SGHDT and CDR2 is YYEEEE. There are 15 residues in the CDR3. CDR3 in amino acids: CASSFDTYSYNEQFF. CDR3 DNA: TGTGCCAGCAGCTTCGACACATACTCCTACAATGAGCAGTTCTTC.

This clone was observed once. The chain uses TRBV7-2 and TRBJ1-2; D is unresolved. Between the trimmed V and J ends, which lost 0 bases and 4 bases, there was a span of 9 bases. The CDR3 loop spans 14 amino acids. Germline assignment: CDR1 SGHTA and CDR2 FQGNSA. CDR3 region: CASSLAVPIYGYTF. CDR3 DNA sequence: TGTGCCAGCAGCTTAGCTGTCCCCATCTATGGCTACACCTTC.

The chain combines TRBV7-2 with TRBJ2-4; D is perhaps TRBD1 (8 bases). The germline V gene encodes CDR1 SGHTA and CDR2 FQGNSA. CDR3 length equals 15 residues. The V end lost 1 base, the J end lost 8 bases, and 15 bases lay between the germline ends. The CDR3 bases are TGTGCCAGCAGCTTAGGGACAGGGAGGGCAGACATTCAGTACTTC. Encoded protein: CASSLGTGRADIQYF.

The chain combines TRBV19 with TRBJ1-1, with a possible D match to TRBD1 (5 bases). Germline CDR1 reads LNHDA; CDR2 reads SQIVND (reference sequence). V gave up 5 bases and J gave up 5 bases, with 18 bases separating them. This CDR3 has 15 amino acids. This chain's CDR3 is CASSPAGPLRTEAFF. The CDR3, as DNA: TGTGCCAGTAGTCCGGCGGGACCCCTGAGAACTGAAGCTTTCTTT.